This TCR beta chain was found in a study of cytomegalovirus exposure and HLA in healthy donors. Study-wide results and caveats: Cytomegalovirus association was listed for around 170 TCR beta chains.

The primer mix had 60 Vbeta and 13 Jbeta primers. Authors' methods: The count from a later analysis was 79 million or so unique TCR beta chains, around 10 million of them shared. Generated by immunoSEQ multiplex PCR, the TCRdb table keeps only in-frame clones and is missing some. V, J and clone size are those of that table, while D and trimming were read from the DNA. Altogether some 170,000 clones are present, more than 65% being singletons, with the ten largest covering over 8%. Points on this clone: The antigen remains unidentified.

This clonotype originated in a young man in good health and CMV-seropositive. Specimen: PBMCs.

The CDR3: CASYLGGGPGEQYF. Here the CDR3 DNA reads TGTGCCAGCTACTTAGGGGGGGGGCCAGGCGAGCAGTACTTC. The rearrangement joins TRBV7-2 to TRBJ2-7, with a weak D call TRBD2 (7 bases). The V gene lost 8 bases and the J gene lost 6 bases, with 20 bases spanning the gap. This CDR3 is 14 amino acids long. The germline V gene has CDR1 SGHTA and CDR2 FQGNSA.